These T cell receptor beta chains were read from a single sample in a study of spatial heterogeneity in lung cancer. TCRdb re-called the 5' RACE reads through MiXCR, storing one row per CDR3 protein. In the table there are around 20,000 distinct CDR3 sequences, 19% of which are singletons. The source material was PBMCs, sampled at surgery. These receptors were taken from a male donor with early-stage non-small cell lung cancer. Each CDR3 is given with its conserved first and last residue. Each record gives: D gene, J gene, V gene, clone size, CDR3 DNA, CDR3 protein. A D gene is named only where the DNA matches it firmly. Only some rows state a clone size, as once, few, many or a class for expanded clones.

TRBD2 TRBJ2-3 TRBV20-1 many TGCAGTGCTACCCCCCTAGCGGGGATCACAGATACGCAGTATTTT CSATPLAGITDTQYF
. TRBJ1-1 TRBV28 few TGTGCCAGCAGTTCGCCTTTGGCTGAAGCTTTCTTT CASSSPLAEAFF
. TRBJ2-7 TRBV6-1 few TGTGCCAGTTCGGACAGCTCCTACGAGCAGTACTTC CASSDSSYEQYF
TRBD2 TRBJ2-7 TRBV28 . TGTGCCAGCAGTTTGGCTAGCGGGGGGGTCGAGCAGTACTTC CASSLASGGVEQYF
. TRBJ1-5 TRBV7-9 many TGTGCCAGCAGCAGGGACCTTAGCAATCAGCCCCAGCATTTT CASSRDLSNQPQHF
. TRBJ2-2 TRBV19 medium-sized TGTGCCAGTAGTATTTACACCGGGGAGCTGTTTTTT CASSIYTGELFF
. TRBJ2-3 TRBV7-2 medium-sized TGTGCCAGCAGCCCACAGGGTAGCACAGATACGCAGTATTTT CASSPQGSTDTQYF
. TRBJ2-1 TRBV27 . TGTGCCAGCAGTTTGGGGACTGGCTACAATGAGCAGTTCTTC CASSLGTGYNEQFF
. TRBJ2-7 TRBV14 few TGTGCCAGCAGCCAAGATCTTATAACACGTGAGCAGTACTTC CASSQDLITREQYF
. TRBJ1-2 TRBV29-1 . TGCAGCGTTGTTGGAAGCCTCGGCTATGGCTACACCTTC CSVVGSLGYGYTF
. TRBJ1-4 TRBV19 many TGTGCCAGTAGTATGGCCCCAACTAATGAAAAACTGTTTTTT CASSMAPTNEKLFF
TRBD2 TRBJ2-5 TRBV5-8 few TGTGCCAGCCCTAGCGGGGGGACCCTAGAGACCCAGTACTTC CASPSGGTLETQYF
TRBD2 TRBJ2-1 TRBV7-9 medium-sized TGTGCCAGCAGCCCTGGGACTAGCGGGGGGGCCTGGAATGAGCAGTTCTTC CASSPGTSGGAWNEQFF
TRBD2 TRBJ2-3 TRBV13 many TGTGCCAGCAGCGGGACTAGCGGGGGGGCCGATACGCAGTATTTT CASSGTSGGADTQYF
TRBD2 TRBJ2-1 TRBV7-3 many TGTGCCAGCAGCTTAACTGGACTAGCGGGGGGTCTAGGAAATGAGCAGTTCTTC CASSLTGLAGGLGNEQFF
. TRBJ2-5 TRBV27 few TGTGCCAGCAGTTTCAGGGGACCCCAAGAGACCCAGTACTTC CASSFRGPQETQYF
. TRBJ1-1 TRBV13 few TGTGCCAGCAGCTTAACACAGAAAGCTTTCTTT CASSLTQKAFF
. TRBJ1-2 TRBV7-6 many TGTGCCAGCAGCCTACAGAGTGGCTATGGCTACACCTTC CASSLQSGYGYTF
TRBD1 TRBJ1-2 TRBV6-2/TRBV6-3 many TGTGCCAGCAGTTACTCAGGGACAGGGAACTATGGCTACACCTTC CASSYSGTGNYGYTF
TRBD2 TRBJ2-3 TRBV27 medium-sized TGTGCCAGCAGTACCAGGACTAGCTGGGACACAGATACGCAGTATTTT CASSTRTSWDTDTQYF
. TRBJ1-2 TRBV9 medium-sized TGTGCCAGCAGCGTACGCGCGAATTTTCCGGGACGGCTCAGCTATGGCTACACCTTC CASSVRANFPGRLSYGYTF
TRBD2 TRBJ2-7 TRBV20-1 few TGCAGTGCTAGGTCCGACACTAGCGGGGGAGACTCCTACGAGCAGTACTTC CSARSDTSGGDSYEQYF
. TRBJ1-3 TRBV9 many TGTGCCAGCAGCAAAGACGGATCCTCTGGAAACACCATATATTTT CASSKDGSSGNTIYF
. TRBJ1-2 TRBV20-1 . TGCAGTGCTAGAGATCAACGAGGGGCCTATGGCTACACCTTC CSARDQRGAYGYTF
. TRBJ2-7 TRBV7-8 many TGTGCCAGCAGCTCCGGAGTCAGAGGGGTCGAGCAGTACTTC CASSSGVRGVEQYF
. TRBJ2-7 TRBV5-1 many TGCGCCAGCAGCTTGGCTATTGGTTCCTACGAGCAGTACTTC CASSLAIGSYEQYF
. TRBJ2-2 TRBV29-1 many TGCACGGCCGGGAGTCCCGGGGGCACCGGGGAGCTGTTTTTT CTAGSPGGTGELFF
. TRBJ1-1 TRBV27 many TGTGCCAGCAGTTTAAGGGGATCCATGAACACTGAAGCTTTCTTT CASSLRGSMNTEAFF
. TRBJ2-7 TRBV7-3 many TGTGCCAGCAGCCTAGGTTTGGGGGCTGAGCAGTACTTC CASSLGLGAEQYF
. TRBJ2-7 TRBV7-9 many TGTGCCAGCAGCTTGGGACATCCTTACGAGCAGTACTTC CASSLGHPYEQYF
TRBD1 TRBJ1-5 TRBV29-1 many TGCAGCGCCGGGACAGGACCAGGGGCCCAGCATTTT CSAGTGPGAQHF
TRBD1 TRBJ2-5 TRBV29-1 . TGCAGCGTCCCCGGACAGGAGCTGGAAGAGACCCAGTACTTC CSVPGQELEETQYF
. TRBJ2-7 TRBV7-8 few TGTGCCAGCACCTCCAGTTATCTCGAACCGTCCTACGAGCAGTACTTC CASTSSYLEPSYEQYF
. TRBJ1-1 TRBV14 . TGTGCCAGCAGCCGACAACAGGTATTCGACACTGAAGCTTTCTTT CASSRQQVFDTEAFF
TRBD1 TRBJ2-2 TRBV29-1 many TGCAGCGTTGGGACAGGGGATCACACCGGGGAGCTGTTTTTT CSVGTGDHTGELFF
. TRBJ1-4 TRBV25-1 . TGTGCCAGCAGTGTTTCGGACCGGAATGAAAAACTGTTATTT CASSVSDRNEKLLF
TRBD1 TRBJ1-6 TRBV20-1 many TGCAGTGCTAGAGATCGTGGGACAGGAGGTTCACCCCTCCACTTT CSARDRGTGGSPLHF
. TRBJ1-1 TRBV11-2 many TGTGCCAGCAGCTTAGGAGCTAGTAACACTGAAGCTTTCTTT CASSLGASNTEAFF
TRBD1 TRBJ1-5 TRBV7-9 . TGTGCCAGCAGCCCGGGACAGGGGGAGCAGCCCCAGCATTTT CASSPGQGEQPQHF
. TRBJ1-3 TRBV20-1 many TGCAGTGCTGGGGCGAGCGCGGACTTTGAAAACACCATATATTTT CSAGASADFENTIYF
. TRBJ2-7 TRBV10-3 . TGTGCCATCAGTGATGAGGGGTTAGGGACATACGAGCAGTACTTC CAISDEGLGTYEQYF
. TRBJ2-3 TRBV6-1 . TGTGCCAGCACCAGGACGGACAGCACAGATACGCAGTATTTT CASTRTDSTDTQYF
TRBD1 TRBJ2-7 TRBV20-1 . TGCAGTGCTAGAGATGTGGGACAGGTTCCCTCCTACGAGCAGTACTTC CSARDVGQVPSYEQYF
. TRBJ1-2 TRBV6-5 few TGTGCCAGCAGTTACTCGCTTGGGTATGGCTACACCTTC CASSYSLGYGYTF
. TRBJ2-3 TRBV5-1 few TGCGCCAGCAGCTCCGCTCCGGGACAAATCACAGATACGCAGTATTTT CASSSAPGQITDTQYF
TRBD2 TRBJ2-3 TRBV7-9 many TGTGCCAGCAGCTTCCAAGCGGGAGGCACAGATACGCAGTATTTT CASSFQAGGTDTQYF
. TRBJ2-2 TRBV6-2/TRBV6-3 few TGTGCCAGCAGTACCTCCATAACCGGGGAGCTGTTTTTT CASSTSITGELFF
. TRBJ1-4 TRBV19 many TGTGCCAGTACGGCGGGACAACCTATAACGACTAATGAAAAACTGTTTTTT CASTAGQPITTNEKLFF
TRBD1 TRBJ2-3 TRBV11-2 many TGTGCCAGCAGCTTAGAAGGTGTGGGACAGGGACCAGATACGCAGTATTTT CASSLEGVGQGPDTQYF